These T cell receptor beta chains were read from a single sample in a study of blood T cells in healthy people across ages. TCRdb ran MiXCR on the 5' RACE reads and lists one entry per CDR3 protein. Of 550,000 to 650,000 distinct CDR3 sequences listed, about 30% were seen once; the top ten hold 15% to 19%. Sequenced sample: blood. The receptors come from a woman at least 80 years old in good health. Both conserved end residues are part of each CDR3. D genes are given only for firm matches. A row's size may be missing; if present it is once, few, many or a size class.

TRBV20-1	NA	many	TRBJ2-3	TGCAGTGCTAGAGGCGGGACAGCCTTCACAGATACGCAGTATTTT	CSARGGTAFTDTQYF
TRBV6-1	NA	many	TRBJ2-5	TGTGCCAGCAGTGAGAGGGTCGGATTCCCCCAAGAGACCCAGTACTTC	CASSERVGFPQETQYF
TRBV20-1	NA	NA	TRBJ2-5	TGCAGTGCTCCCCCTCACCAAGAAGAGACCCAGTACTTC	CSAPPHQEETQYF
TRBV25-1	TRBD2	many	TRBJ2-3	TGTGCCAGCAGTGGGACTAGCGGGGGCACAGATACGCAGTATTTT	CASSGTSGGTDTQYF
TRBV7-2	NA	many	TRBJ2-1	TGTGCCAGCGGACGGAATGAGCAGTTCTTC	CASGRNEQFF
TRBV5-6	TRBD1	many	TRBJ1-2	TGTGCCAGCAGCTTGGCTGGGACAGGGGAGGCCTATGGCTACACCTTC	CASSLAGTGEAYGYTF
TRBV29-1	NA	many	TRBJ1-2	TGCAGCGTTGAAACCCCCCACGCCGGGACACACTACATCTACTATGGCTACACCTTC	CSVETPHAGTHYIYYGYTF
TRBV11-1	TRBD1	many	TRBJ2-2	TGTGCCAGCAGCCTGCGACAGGGCGGCACCGGGGAGCTGTTTTTT	CASSLRQGGTGELFF
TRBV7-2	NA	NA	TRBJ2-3	TGTGCCAGCAGCTCAGTCCCCGGGCTGCTGTCGGATACGCAGTATTTT	CASSSVPGLLSDTQYF
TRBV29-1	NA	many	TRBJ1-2	TGCAGCGTTGAATTCCTTGGGAGGGACGCGAATGGCTACACCTTC	CSVEFLGRDANGYTF
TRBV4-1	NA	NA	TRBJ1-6	TGCGCCAGCAGCCAAGAAACACTTAGGAATTCACCCCTCCACTTT	CASSQETLRNSPLHF
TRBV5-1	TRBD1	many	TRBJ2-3	TGCGCCAGCAGCTTCGGCGGGACAGGGGGCTTCCCAGATACGCAGTATTTT	CASSFGGTGGFPDTQYF
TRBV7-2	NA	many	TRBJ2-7	TGTGCCAGCAGCTTACGGCGTACGTCCTACGAGCAGTACTTC	CASSLRRTSYEQYF
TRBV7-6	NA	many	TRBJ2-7	TGTGCCAGCAGCCGCTTATTCCGGCTCTACGAGCAGTACTTC	CASSRLFRLYEQYF
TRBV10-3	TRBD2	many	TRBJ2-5	TGTGCCATCAAGAGCGGGGGAGAGGAGACCCAGTACTTC	CAIKSGGEETQYF
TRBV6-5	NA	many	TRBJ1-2	TGTGCCAGCAGATACCTGGACACCGGCTATGGCTACACCTTC	CASRYLDTGYGYTF
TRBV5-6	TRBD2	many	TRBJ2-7	TGTGCCAGCAGCTACACTAGCGGGACTTCCTACGAGCAGTACTTC	CASSYTSGTSYEQYF
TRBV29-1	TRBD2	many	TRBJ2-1	TGCAGCGGCGGGGGGGCGGCCGGCGATGAGCAGTTCTTC	CSGGGAAGDEQFF
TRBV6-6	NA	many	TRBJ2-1	TGTGCCACCACCCGACGGGGCGTGAGGAATGAGCAGTTCTTC	CATTRRGVRNEQFF
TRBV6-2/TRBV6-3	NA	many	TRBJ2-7	TGTGCCAGCAGTTACTCGCGTAGTCCGACCCAAGCGATCTACGAGCAGTACTTC	CASSYSRSPTQAIYEQYF
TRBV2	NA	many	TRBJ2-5	TGTGCCAGCAGTTCCTCCATGGTTGGTGGAGAGACCCAGTACTTC	CASSSSMVGGETQYF
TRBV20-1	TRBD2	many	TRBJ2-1	TGCAGTGCTTCCGGGACTAGCGGGGGGTTGTCCTACAATGAGCAGTTCTTC	CSASGTSGGLSYNEQFF
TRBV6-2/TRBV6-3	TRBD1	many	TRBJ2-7	TGTGCCAGCACCGCGGGACAGGGCTACGAGCAGTACTTC	CASTAGQGYEQYF
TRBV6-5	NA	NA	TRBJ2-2	TGTGCCAGCAGGAAGATGAACACCGGGGAGCTGTTTTTT	CASRKMNTGELFF
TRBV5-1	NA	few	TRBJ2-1	TGCGCCAGCAGCTTGGGATCGGGAGACAATGAGCAGTTCTTC	CASSLGSGDNEQFF
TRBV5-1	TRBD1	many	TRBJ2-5	TGCGCCAGCAGCTTGGAGGGGGACAGGCTGGAGACCCAGTACTTC	CASSLEGDRLETQYF
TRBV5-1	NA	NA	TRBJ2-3	TGCGCCAGCAGCTTGGCGGGGTCTTCGAGAACTAGCACAGATACGCAGTATTTT	CASSLAGSSRTSTDTQYF
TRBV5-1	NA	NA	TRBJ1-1	TGCGCCAGCAGCTTGGGACGCGACAGCATTATGAACACTGAAGCTTTCTTT	CASSLGRDSIMNTEAFF
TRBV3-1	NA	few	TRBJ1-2	TGTGCCAGCGGTCCTCAAACACCCGATGGCTACACCTTC	CASGPQTPDGYTF
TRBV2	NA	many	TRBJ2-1	TGTGCCAGCACCCGACGGAACAATGAGCAGTTCTTC	CASTRRNNEQFF
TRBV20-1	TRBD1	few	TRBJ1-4	TGCAGTGCTATGCCCAACAGGGGTTTGCTAGATGAAAAACTGTTTTTT	CSAMPNRGLLDEKLFF
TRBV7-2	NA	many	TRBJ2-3	TGTGCCAGCAGGGGGGTCACAGATACGCAGTATTTT	CASRGVTDTQYF
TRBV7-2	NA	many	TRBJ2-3	TGTGCCAGCATGGGGTCCCCCCTCACAGATACGCAGTATTTT	CASMGSPLTDTQYF
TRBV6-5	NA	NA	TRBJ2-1	TGTGCCAGCAGCCGCCGGGGTGCGGAGATCAATGAGCAGTTCTTC	CASSRRGAEINEQFF
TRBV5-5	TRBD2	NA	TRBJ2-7	TGTGCCAGCACCCTCTGGGGTAGCGGGGGTCTCCGTGGCGAGCAGTACTTC	CASTLWGSGGLRGEQYF
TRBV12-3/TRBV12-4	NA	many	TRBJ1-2	TGTGCCAGCAGTTTCCAGGAAGGCTACACCTTC	CASSFQEGYTF
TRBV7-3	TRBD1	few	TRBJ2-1	TGTGCCAGCAGCTCGTCGGCGCAGGGGGCCGGGGAGCAGTTCTTC	CASSSSAQGAGEQFF
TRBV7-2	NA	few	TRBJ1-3	TGTGCCAGCAGCTGGGTAGGGACGGCTGGAAACACCATATATTTT	CASSWVGTAGNTIYF
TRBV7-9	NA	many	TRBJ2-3	TGTGCCAGCAGCTTTTCCTCTAGCACAGATACGCAGTATTTT	CASSFSSSTDTQYF
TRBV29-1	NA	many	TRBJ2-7	TGCAGCGTTGGGAGGGACGGGGCCTACGAGCAGTACTTC	CSVGRDGAYEQYF